This T cell receptor (beta chain) stems from a study of blood T cell repertoires in COVID-19 (TCRdb year 2020). In the study overall: Samples covering the acute and convalescent phases of COVID-19 were provided by collaborators in the United States, Italy and Spain. The material from the prospective study consisted of cDNA or gDNA derived from T cells, B-cell-depleted T cells, or PBMCs. Subjects who had been exposed to COVID-19, were actively infected with it, or had recovered from it provided the deeply sampled blood TCRbeta repertoires that made up the dataset. A freely available public database, intended as a resource for researchers studying the immune response to SARS-CoV-2, is where the repertoires were released. The samples were drawn from the first 160 participants of the ongoing ImmuneRACE study and from 1,254 subjects provided by 6 global collaborators. Sample metadata almost always included a de-identified subject ID, COVID-19 status, age in years and sex. Where available, HLA class I and class II types were obtained from metadata supplied by the sample provider rather than from assay-based typing. What the work shows at the level of the full study, not this receptor alone: Clinical and demographic metadata were provided uncurated, with the amount varying by source and participant.

Participants in the prospective study were enrolled through a virtual design, were aged 18 to 89 years, and lived in 24 United States geographic areas. In the prospective study, cohorts were assigned on the basis of participant-reported clinical history obtained from a screening survey and a study questionnaire. In the prospective study, mobile phlebotomists collected whole blood, serum and a nasopharyngeal or oropharyngeal swab from each participant. Additional blood draws and questionnaires over an approximately two-month period could optionally be provided by prospective study participants. Prospective study blood samples were shipped either frozen or at room temperature before DNA extraction. The V and J ends are trimmed by 5 bases and 5 bases, leaving 18 bases between them. Via the germline V gene, CDR1 is SGHVS and CDR2 FNYEAQ. The CDR3 holds 15 amino acids from the cysteine to the phenylalanine. Only the CDR3 DNA stays, 45 bases, in frame from base 1.

TCRbeta CDR3 regions were amplified from genomic DNA using the immunoSEQ Assay, a bias-controlled multiplex PCR. Per the original workflow: Within the assay, amplification of reference gene primers was used to estimate how many nucleated cells each sample contained. To quantify the absolute abundance of each unique TCRbeta CDR3 rearrangement, sequence reads were collapsed and filtered. For each sample, productive Simpson clonality was calculated by taking the square root of Simpson's diversity index across productive rearrangements. TCRdb obtained this table from immuneACCESS and retained in-frame rearrangements with V and J assigned. These tables miss some clones; where compared with another copy, unresolved V genes account for less than half of the shortfall, and the remainder is unexplained. V and J calls and clone size are given by that table; D and trimming were obtained from the DNA. The sample profile shows fewer than 200,000 clones; about 90% of them were found once. The ten top clones hold 1.2% of the sample.

As for this clone: No cognate antigen has been identified for it. Base qualities are missing; no much larger clone stands one base away.

Input material: PBMCs or T cells enriched from blood (not recorded which). In this chain, TRBV7-6 is recombined with TRBJ2-5; a tentative D call is TRBD2 (5 bases match). The receptor comes from a human donor with acute COVID-19. The donor label of this sample is uncertain. The DNA reads as follows: TGTGCCAGCAGCGCTTACGTCGACGGAGGCGAGACCCAGTACTTC. Its translation reads: CASSAYVDGGETQYF.